This T cell receptor beta chain was sequenced for a study of vaccination and CD4 T cells after COVID-19. Study at large: Two of the convalescents were Hispanic, and convalescents were six males and four females.

Once obtained from cultured CD4+ T cells, the DNA was sequenced using the Oncomine TCR Beta short-read assay. TCRdb redid the calling of the PCR reads with MiXCR, one entry per CDR3 protein. The data contain some 15,000 distinct CDR3 sequences, approximately 70% of them seen just once; the ten biggest clones take up about 4.6%. J gave up 4 bases and V 4 bases, and 3 bases lay outside the gene matches. The CDR3 is 13 amino acids. Germline values: CDR1 GTSNPN, CDR2 SVGIG (reference sequence). Notes on this clonotype: Its cognate antigen is unknown.

Treatment noted: roughly 10-day PBMC culture with coronavirus spike peptide pools or control peptides (ViraFEST assay). The chain is built from TRBV30 and TRBJ2-5; 10 bases align to TRBD2. The sequence was collected from a human donor who had recovered from COVID-19. Sequencing was carried out using CD4+ T cells from blood, cultured in vitro. CDR3 amino acids: CAWTSGRRETQYF. DNA for the CDR3: TGTGCCTGGACTAGCGGGAGAAGAGAGACCCAGTACTTC.